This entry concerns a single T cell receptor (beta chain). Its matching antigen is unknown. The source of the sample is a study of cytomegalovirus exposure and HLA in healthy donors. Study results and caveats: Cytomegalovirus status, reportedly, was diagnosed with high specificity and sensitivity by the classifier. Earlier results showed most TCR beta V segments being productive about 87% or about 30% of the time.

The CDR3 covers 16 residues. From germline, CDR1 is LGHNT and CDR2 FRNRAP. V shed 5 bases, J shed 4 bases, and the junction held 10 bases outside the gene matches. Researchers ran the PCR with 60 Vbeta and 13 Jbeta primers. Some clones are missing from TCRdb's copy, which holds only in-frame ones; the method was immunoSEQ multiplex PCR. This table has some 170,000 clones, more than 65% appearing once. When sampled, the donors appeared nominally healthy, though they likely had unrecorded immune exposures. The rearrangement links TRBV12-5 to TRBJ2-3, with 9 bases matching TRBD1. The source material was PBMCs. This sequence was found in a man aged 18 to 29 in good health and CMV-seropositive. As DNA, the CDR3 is TGTGCTAGTGGTCCGGGACAGGGTGATTTGCCAGATACGCAGTATTTT. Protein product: CASGPGQGDLPDTQYF.